Each of the 6 T cell receptor beta chains below was sequenced from the same sample in a study of Ad26.COV2.S vaccination and SARS-CoV-2 variants. Sequencing used immunoSEQ multiplex PCR; TCRdb keeps in-frame clones, though not all of them. The sample holds 300,000 to 350,000 clones; about 89% are singletons and the top ten take about 5%. The treatment denotes: roughly 18 received Ad26.COV2.S at low or high dose, single or two shots; several received placebo; per-sample allocation not given. Following the first vaccine or placebo injection, samples were taken on day 63. This specimen was peripheral blood, taken in a trial of Ad26.COV2.S vaccine versus placebo. Receptors were obtained from a person aged 18 to 65 who received the Ad26.COV2.S COVID-19 vaccine or a placebo.

This clone was observed a few times. V and J are TRBV5-1 and TRBJ2-7; the D gene could be TRBD1 or TRBD2 (6 bases each). The CDR3 loop spans 14 amino acids. Per the germline V gene, CDR1 is SGHRS and CDR2 is YFSETQ. V dropped 1 base and J dropped 5 bases, with 13 bases sitting between them. CDR3 nucleotides: TGCGCCAGCAGCTTGTGGCAGGGGAGGCACGAGCAGTACTTC. Protein sequence: CASSLWQGRHEQYF.

This chain connects TRBV19 to TRBJ1-2, with a weak D call TRBD1 (5 bases). Germline V gene sequence: CDR1 LNHDA, CDR2 SQIVND (reference sequence). This CDR3 spans 14 amino acids. Deletions cut 5 bases from V and 4 bases from J, with 14 bases between. The CDR3 is CASSSHVTAYGYTF. For the CDR3, the DNA is TGTGCCAGTAGTTCACATGTGACAGCCTATGGCTACACCTTC.

A word on this clone: This same CDR3 is encoded by further DNA sequences in the sample. The CDR3 loop is CASSRGQNTEAFF. The CDR3 bases are TGTGCCAGCTCCCGGGGGCAGAACACTGAAGCTTTCTTT. J is TRBJ1-1 and V is TRBV7-3; D is perhaps TRBD1 (6 bases). CDR1 SGHTA and CDR2 FQGTGA come from the germline V gene. The V gene lost 8 bases and the J gene lost 1 base, with 11 bases spanning the gap. CDR3 length: 13 residues.

The table lists this clone with a few counts. J is TRBJ2-1 and V is TRBV30; the D is unclear. Germline V gives CDR1 GTSNPN, CDR2 SVGIG (reference sequence). This CDR3 is built from 12 residues. V dropped 5 bases and J dropped 9 bases, with 14 bases sitting between them. CDR3 bases: TGTGCCTGGGGGGATATCAAGGTTGAGCAGTTCTTC. It translates to CAWGDIKVEQFF. The whole variable domain, filled in from reference TRBV30 and TRBJ2-1, reads SQTIHQWPATLVQPVGSPLSLECTVEGTSNPNLYWYRQAAGRGLQLLFYSVGIGQISSEVPQNLSASRPQDRQFILSSKKLLLSDSGFYLCAWGDIKVEQFFGPGTRLTVL.

The V call is TRBV12-3 or TRBV12-4, the J call TRBJ1-1; D is unclear. The V end was cut by 2 bases, the J end by 10 bases, with 14 bases between. This CDR3 has 13 amino acids. The CDR3 loop reads CASSLKSPGRAFF. DNA of the CDR3: TGTGCCAGCAGTTTAAAGTCTCCGGGGAGAGCTTTCTTT.

This rearrangement joins TRBV11-2 to TRBJ1-3; no firm D call. The CDR3 spans 13 residues. V gave up 3 bases and J gave up 4 bases, with 7 bases separating them. CDR1 is SGHAT, CDR2 FQNNGV, per germline. In nucleotides, the CDR3 is TGTGCCAGCAGCTTTAACCAGGGAAACACCATATATTTT. It yields the protein CASSFNQGNTIYF.